The subject of this entry is one T cell receptor beta chain. The PCR ran on 60 Vbeta and 13 Jbeta primers. The repertoire was sequenced with immunoSEQ multiplex PCR; TCRdb's copy has only in-frame clones and lacks some. This sample carries under 200,000 clones, 80% to 85% of them seen once, and the ten largest clones take about 1.7%. The data were obtained in a study of cytomegalovirus exposure and HLA in healthy donors. The V gene lost 1 base and the J gene lost 6 bases, with 15 bases spanning the gap. Germline CDR1 SGHAT, CDR2 FQNNGV. There are 16 residues in the CDR3. This TCR was recovered from a woman aged 18-30 years in good health and CMV-seronegative. The chain combines TRBV11-2 with TRBJ1-4, with D uncertain. Sequencing input: PBMCs. The CDR3 sequence is CASSLGEATPHEKLFF. The DNA for the CDR3 is TGTGCCAGCAGCTTAGGGGAGGCCACCCCTCATGAAAAACTGTTTTTT. Complete variable domain (other parts from reference TRBV11-2 and TRBJ1-4): EAGVAQSPRYKIIEKRQSVAFWCNPISGHATLYWYQQILGQGPKLLIQFQNNGVVDDSQLPKDRFSAERLKGVDSTLKIQPAKLEDSAVYLCASSLGEATPHEKLFFGSGTQLSVL.